Listed below are T cell receptor beta chains from one sample, sequenced in a study of blood T cell repertoires in COVID-19. Method: immunoSEQ multiplex PCR; TCRdb's copy keeps in-frame clones and lacks some. The sample carries more than 150,000 clones, approximately 80% recorded once. The sample comprised PBMCs or T cells enriched from blood (not recorded which). The receptors stem from a man aged 60 to 69 who had been exposed to COVID-19. CDR3s include the opening cysteine and the closing phenylalanine or tryptophan. Fields, in order: clone size, V gene, D gene, J gene, CDR3 DNA, CDR3 protein. A D gene is named only where the DNA matches it firmly. Rows give clone size only sometimes, using once, few, many, or a class for an expanded clone.

.	TRBV5-1	TRBD1	TRBJ1-1	TGCGCCAGCAGCTTGACAACAGACAGGGCTCCCAACACTGAAGCTTTCTTT	CASSLTTDRAPNTEAFF
.	TRBV19	TRBD1	TRBJ1-5	TGTGCCAGTAGTTCCCACACAGGGGGTAGCAATCAGCCCCAGCATTTT	CASSSHTGGSNQPQHF
.	TRBV11-2	TRBD1	TRBJ2-7	TGTGCCAGCAGCTTAGGACAGGGACATTACGAGCAGTACTTC	CASSLGQGHYEQYF
.	TRBV3-1/TRBV3-2	TRBD2	TRBJ2-1	TGTGCCAGCAGCCAATTACCGGGACTAGCGGGAGGGGGCAATGAGCAGTTCTTC	CASSQLPGLAGGGNEQFF
.	TRBV5-1	TRBD2	TRBJ2-5	TGCGCCAGCAGCTTGGTTAGCGGGGAGACCCAGTACTTC	CASSLVSGETQYF
few	TRBV6-5	TRBD1	TRBJ1-5	TGTGCCAGCAGTAACCGGGACAGGGTCAATCAGCCCCAGCATTTT	CASSNRDRVNQPQHF
.	TRBV19	.	TRBJ2-5	TGTGCCAGTGACGGGGGAGGTGAGGCCCAGTACTTC	CASDGGGEAQYF
.	TRBV7-8	.	TRBJ1-5	TGTGCCAGCAGCTTCAGGGCCCTCAATCAGCCCCAGCATTTT	CASSFRALNQPQHF
.	TRBV4-3	TRBD2	TRBJ2-7	TGCGCCAGCAGCCAAGATCCGGGCGGAGCGGGAGGGCGGACCTACGAGCAGTACTTC	CASSQDPGGAGGRTYEQYF
.	TRBV7-6	TRBD2	TRBJ2-7	TGTGCCAGCAGCTTAGTTGGCGGGACTAGCGGGACCCCCAACTCCTACGAGCAGTACTTC	CASSLVGGTSGTPNSYEQYF
.	TRBV7-3	.	TRBJ2-2	TGTGCCAGCAGCCAACCCGACATTACCGGGGAGCTGTTTTTT	CASSQPDITGELFF
.	TRBV2	.	TRBJ1-6	TGTGCCAGTAGACGGGGAGACTCCTATAATTCACCCCTCCACTTT	CASRRGDSYNSPLHF
.	TRBV20-1	TRBD2	TRBJ2-5	TGCAGTGCTAGTACGACTAGCGGGAGGCTCCGCGAGGAGACCCAGTACTTC	CSASTTSGRLREETQYF
.	TRBV19	.	TRBJ2-3	TGTGCCAGTAGTCTTAGCGGAGACGCAAGGAATACGCAGTATTTT	CASSLSGDARNTQYF
.	TRBV4-1	TRBD2	TRBJ2-7	TGCGCCAGCAGCCCAGGACTAGCGGGAGTCGGCGAGCAGTACTTC	CASSPGLAGVGEQYF
once	TRBV21-1	.	TRBJ2-7	TGTGCCAGCAGCAACCTCGGGACAGGGGGGCGAGAGCAGTACTTC	CASSNLGTGGREQYF
.	TRBV3-1/TRBV3-2	.	TRBJ2-2	TGTGCCAGCAGCCAAGATCGAGGGAGCGGCACCGGGGAGCTGTTTTTT	CASSQDRGSGTGELFF
few	TRBV9	TRBD1	TRBJ1-1	TGTGCCAGCAGCGCTCGACAGGGAATAGGGAACACTGAAGCTTTCTTT	CASSARQGIGNTEAFF
.	TRBV5-1	.	TRBJ1-1	TGCGCCAGCAGCTTCAAGGGGCAGAACACTGAAGCTTTCTTT	CASSFKGQNTEAFF
.	TRBV6-5	TRBD1	TRBJ2-7	TGTGCCAGCAGGGACAGGTCTCCTGGATACGAGCAGTACTTC	CASRDRSPGYEQYF
.	TRBV21-1	.	TRBJ1-2	TGTGCCAGCAGCAAGGTCCCGGGACAACCTAACTATGGCTACACCTTC	CASSKVPGQPNYGYTF
.	TRBV6-5	.	TRBJ1-2	TGTGCCAGCAGCGTCGGGAGGGGCTTTCGGTATGGCTACACCTTC	CASSVGRGFRYGYTF
once	TRBV9	TRBD1	TRBJ1-3	TGTGCCAGCAGCGTGAGGGACAGGGGACCTGGAAACACCATATATTTT	CASSVRDRGPGNTIYF
.	TRBV28	.	TRBJ1-1	TGTGCCAGCAGTCCCCCCGCAGGGGCGAATGAAGCTTTCTTT	CASSPPAGANEAFF
.	TRBV6-5	TRBD1	TRBJ2-7	TGTGCCAGCTTGGGACAGGGGGCGAAATCACACGAGCAGTACTTC	CASLGQGAKSHEQYF
.	TRBV19	.	TRBJ1-2	TGTGCCAGTAGTATAGGGGCAGCTAACTATGGCTACACCTTC	CASSIGAANYGYTF
.	TRBV5-1	TRBD1	TRBJ2-1	TGCGCCAGCAGCTTGAGGTTTCGACAGGGGGTCTACAATGAGCAGTTCTTC	CASSLRFRQGVYNEQFF
.	TRBV5-4	.	TRBJ2-2	TGTGCCAGCAACCCTAGGGGGTACACCGGGGAGCTGTTTTTT	CASNPRGYTGELFF
.	TRBV12-5	TRBD1	TRBJ2-5	TGTGCTAGTGGTCCGAAGGGGGCGCGAGGGGAGACCCAGTACTTC	CASGPKGARGETQYF
.	TRBV30	.	TRBJ2-7	TGTGCCTGGGAGGTAGGGGGCTACGAGCAGTACTTC	CAWEVGGYEQYF
few	TRBV10-1	TRBD2	TRBJ2-5	TGCGCCAGCAGTGAGTCTATAGCGGGAGGGCCGACCCAGTACTTC	CASSESIAGGPTQYF
.	TRBV10-3	.	TRBJ1-2	TGTGCCATCAGTGAGTTCCTGGGGCAGGGTAACTATGGCTACACCTTC	CAISEFLGQGNYGYTF
.	TRBV30	TRBD1	TRBJ1-2	TGTGCCTGGAGTATCACAGGGGGTTTTGGCTACACCTTC	CAWSITGGFGYTF